This T cell receptor (beta chain) was recovered during a study of monozygotic twins with inflammatory bowel disease. Turning to this clonotype: The antigen is undetermined.

The CDR3 sequence is 16 residues long. Germline CDR1 and CDR2: SGHRS and YFSETQ. TCRalpha along with TCRbeta cDNA was subjected to two nested PCRs lasting 16 and 9 cycles. TCRdb reprocessed the 5' RACE reads; each CDR3 protein has one entry and no DNA is given. Its table records 80,000 or so distinct CDR3 sequences. Study-level findings and limits: Since immunosuppressive treatments differed, patient repertoires may have gained added variability.

The TCR sequence derives from a human donor with ulcerative colitis or Crohn's disease, or a healthy co-twin of an affected twin (not recorded which). The chain combines TRBV5-1 with TRBJ1-1; checking the TCRdb D call of TRBD1 is not possible without DNA. Sample: blood. The CDR3 sequence: CASSLATGGPNTEAFF.